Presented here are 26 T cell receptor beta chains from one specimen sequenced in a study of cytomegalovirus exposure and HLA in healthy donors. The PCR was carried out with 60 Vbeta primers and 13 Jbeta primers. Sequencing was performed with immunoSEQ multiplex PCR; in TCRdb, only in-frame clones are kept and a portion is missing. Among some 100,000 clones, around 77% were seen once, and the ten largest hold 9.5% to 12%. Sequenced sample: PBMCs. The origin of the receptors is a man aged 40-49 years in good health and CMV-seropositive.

The CDR3 spells CASRGPGSGYGYTF. The DNA for the CDR3 is TGTGCCAGCAGGGGCCCGGGAAGTGGCTATGGCTACACCTTC. J is TRBJ1-2 and V is TRBV6-5; D not resolved. Germline CDR1 and CDR2: MNHEY and SVGAGI. The V gene lost 6 bases and the J gene lost 4 bases, with 15 bases spanning the gap. CDR3 length: 14 residues.

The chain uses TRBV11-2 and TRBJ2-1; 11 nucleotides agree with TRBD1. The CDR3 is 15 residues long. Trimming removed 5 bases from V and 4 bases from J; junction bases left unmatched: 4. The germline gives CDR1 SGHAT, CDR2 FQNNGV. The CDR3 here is CASSPDRGPYNEQFF. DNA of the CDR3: TGTGCCAGCAGCCCGGACAGGGGGCCATACAATGAGCAGTTCTTC. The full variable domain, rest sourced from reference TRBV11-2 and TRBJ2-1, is EAGVAQSPRYKIIEKRQSVAFWCNPISGHATLYWYQQILGQGPKLLIQFQNNGVVDDSQLPKDRFSAERLKGVDSTLKIQPAKLEDSAVYLCASSPDRGPYNEQFFGPGTRLTVL.

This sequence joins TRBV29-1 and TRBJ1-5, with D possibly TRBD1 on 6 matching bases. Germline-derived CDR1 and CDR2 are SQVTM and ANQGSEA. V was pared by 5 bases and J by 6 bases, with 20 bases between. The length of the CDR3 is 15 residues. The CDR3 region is CSVPPRGVYGQPQHF. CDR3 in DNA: TGCAGCGTTCCCCCCAGGGGAGTTTATGGTCAGCCCCAGCATTTT.

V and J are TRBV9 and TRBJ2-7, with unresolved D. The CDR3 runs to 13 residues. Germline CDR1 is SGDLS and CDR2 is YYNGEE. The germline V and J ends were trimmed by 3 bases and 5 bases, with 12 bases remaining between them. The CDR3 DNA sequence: TGTGCCAGCAGCGCCCCTAATGAGAACGAGCAGTACTTC. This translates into CASSAPNENEQYF.

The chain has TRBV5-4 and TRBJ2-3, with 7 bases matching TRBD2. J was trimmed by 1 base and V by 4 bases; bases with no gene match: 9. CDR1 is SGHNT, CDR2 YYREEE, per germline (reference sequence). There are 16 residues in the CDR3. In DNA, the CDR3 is TGTGCCAGCAGCCGCGTGGGGGGGGTTCGCACAGATACGCAGTATTTT. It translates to CASSRVGGVRTDTQYF.

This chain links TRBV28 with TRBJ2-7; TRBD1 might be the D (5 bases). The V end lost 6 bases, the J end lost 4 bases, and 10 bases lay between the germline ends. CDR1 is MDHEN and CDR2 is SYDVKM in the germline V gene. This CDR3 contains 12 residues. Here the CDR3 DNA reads TGTGCCAGCAGCCCACAGGTTTACGAGCAGTACTTC. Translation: CASSPQVYEQYF.

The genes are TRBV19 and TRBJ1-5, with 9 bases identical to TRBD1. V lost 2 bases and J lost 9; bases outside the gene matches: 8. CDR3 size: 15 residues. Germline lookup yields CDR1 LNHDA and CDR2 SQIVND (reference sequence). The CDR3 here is CASSILGQGKRPQHF. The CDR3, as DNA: TGTGCCAGTAGTATACTCGGACAGGGGAAGAGGCCCCAGCATTTT.

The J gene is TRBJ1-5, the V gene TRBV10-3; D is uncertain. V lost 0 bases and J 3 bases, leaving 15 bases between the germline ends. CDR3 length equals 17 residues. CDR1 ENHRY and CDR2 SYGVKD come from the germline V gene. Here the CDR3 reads CAISESGVRRVNQPQHF. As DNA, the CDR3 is TGTGCCATCAGTGAGTCTGGGGTTAGGAGGGTCAATCAGCCCCAGCATTTT.

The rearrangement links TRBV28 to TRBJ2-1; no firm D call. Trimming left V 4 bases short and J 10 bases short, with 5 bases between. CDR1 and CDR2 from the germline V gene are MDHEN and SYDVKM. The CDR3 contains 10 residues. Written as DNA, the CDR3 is TGTGCCAGCAGTTCCGGGGAGCAGTTCTTC. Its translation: CASSSGEQFF.

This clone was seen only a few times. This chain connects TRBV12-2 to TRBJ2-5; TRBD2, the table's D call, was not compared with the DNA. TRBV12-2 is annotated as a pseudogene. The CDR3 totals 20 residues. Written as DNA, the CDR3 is TGTGCAAGTCGCACCCCCTTTTGGCTAGCGGGGGGGTCGGTCCAAGAGACCCAGTACTTC. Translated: CASRTPFWLAGGSVQETQYF.

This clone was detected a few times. CDR3 DNA: TGTGCCAGTCCACCACATCACACAGGGGGCGAGCAGCCCCAGCATTTT. As protein: CASPPHHTGGEQPQHF. The genes are TRBV27 and TRBJ1-5, with 9 bases identical to TRBD1. The CDR3 is made up of 16 amino acids. The germline V gene encodes CDR1 MNHEY and CDR2 SMNVEV (reference sequence). J was trimmed by 7 bases and V by 9 bases; bases with no gene match: 16.

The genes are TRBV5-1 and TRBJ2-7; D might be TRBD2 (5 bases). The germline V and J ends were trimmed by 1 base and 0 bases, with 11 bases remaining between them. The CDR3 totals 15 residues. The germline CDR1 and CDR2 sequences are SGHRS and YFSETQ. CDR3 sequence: CASSLTFRDSYEQYF. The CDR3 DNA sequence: TGCGCCAGCAGCTTGACCTTTCGGGACTCCTACGAGCAGTACTTC.

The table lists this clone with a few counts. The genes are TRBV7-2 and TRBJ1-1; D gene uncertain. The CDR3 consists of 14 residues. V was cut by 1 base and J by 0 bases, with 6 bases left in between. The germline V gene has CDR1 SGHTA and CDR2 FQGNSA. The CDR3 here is CASSLGAVNTEAFF. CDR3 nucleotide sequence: TGTGCCAGCAGCTTAGGGGCCGTGAACACTGAAGCTTTCTTT.

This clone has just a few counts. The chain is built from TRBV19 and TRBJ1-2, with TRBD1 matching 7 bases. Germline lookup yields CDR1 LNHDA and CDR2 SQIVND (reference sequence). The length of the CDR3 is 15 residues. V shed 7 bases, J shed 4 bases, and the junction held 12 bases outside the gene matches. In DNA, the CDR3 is TGTGCCAGTACGACAGGGTTTAGGGGTGGCTATGGCTACACCTTC. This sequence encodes CASTTGFRGGYGYTF.

DNA of the CDR3: TGTGCCAGCAGAGATCCAAAGCCTGAAGCTTTCTTT. It codes for CASRDPKPEAFF. The chain recombines TRBV28 with TRBJ1-1, with D uncertain. Between the trimmed V and J ends, which lost 6 bases and 6 bases, there was a span of 11 bases. Germline V lookup: CDR1 MDHEN, CDR2 SYDVKM. There are 12 residues in the CDR3.

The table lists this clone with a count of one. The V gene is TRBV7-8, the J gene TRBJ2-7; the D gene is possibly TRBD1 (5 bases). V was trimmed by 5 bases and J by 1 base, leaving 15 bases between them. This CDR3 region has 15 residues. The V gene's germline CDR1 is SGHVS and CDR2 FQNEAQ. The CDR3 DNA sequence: TGTGCCAGCAGCCGAGAAGAACAGGTGTCCTACGAGCAGTACTTC. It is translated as CASSREEQVSYEQYF.

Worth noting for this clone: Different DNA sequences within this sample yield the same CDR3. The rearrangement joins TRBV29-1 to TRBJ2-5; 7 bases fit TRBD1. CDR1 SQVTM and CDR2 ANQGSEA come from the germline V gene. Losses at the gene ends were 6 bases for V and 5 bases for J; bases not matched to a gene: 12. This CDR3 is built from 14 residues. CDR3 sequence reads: CSVARQGRLETQYF. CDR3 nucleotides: TGCAGCGTCGCTAGACAGGGCAGGCTCGAGACCCAGTACTTC.

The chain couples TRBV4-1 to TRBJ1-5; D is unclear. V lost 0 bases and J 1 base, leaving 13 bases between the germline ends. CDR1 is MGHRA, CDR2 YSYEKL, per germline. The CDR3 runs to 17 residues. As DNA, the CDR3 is TGCGCCAGCAGCCAAGATTGGAGGGCGGCGAGCAATCAGCCCCAGCATTTT. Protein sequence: CASSQDWRAASNQPQHF.

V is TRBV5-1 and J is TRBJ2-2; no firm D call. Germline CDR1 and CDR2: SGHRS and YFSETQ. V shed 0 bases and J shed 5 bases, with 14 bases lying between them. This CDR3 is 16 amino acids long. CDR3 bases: TGCGCCAGCAGCTTGGGGTCATCGGTGTGGACCGGGGAGCTGTTTTTT. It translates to CASSLGSSVWTGELFF.

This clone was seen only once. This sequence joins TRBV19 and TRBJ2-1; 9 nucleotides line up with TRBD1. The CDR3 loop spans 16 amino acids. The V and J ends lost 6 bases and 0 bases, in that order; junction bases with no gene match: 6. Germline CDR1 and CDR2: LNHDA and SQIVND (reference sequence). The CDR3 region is CASRPGQGSSYNEQFF. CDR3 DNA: TGTGCCAGTAGACCGGGACAGGGAAGCTCCTACAATGAGCAGTTCTTC.

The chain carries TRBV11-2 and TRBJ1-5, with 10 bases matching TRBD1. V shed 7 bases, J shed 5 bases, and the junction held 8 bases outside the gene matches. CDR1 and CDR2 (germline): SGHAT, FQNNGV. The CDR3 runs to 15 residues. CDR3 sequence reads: CASTGPGTGDQPQHF. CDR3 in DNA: TGTGCCAGCACCGGACCCGGGACAGGGGATCAGCCCCAGCATTTT.

The CDR3 DNA reads as TGTGCCAGTAGTCTGTCCGGGACAGGGAAGACCGGGGAGCTGTTTTTT. This encodes CASSLSGTGKTGELFF. The V and J genes are TRBV19 and TRBJ2-2; 9 positions agree with TRBD1. The ends lost 5 bases at V and 5 bases at J; junction bases unmatched: 9. The CDR3 extends over 16 amino acids. CDR1 and CDR2 (germline): LNHDA, SQIVND (reference sequence). The entire variable domain, with the rest obtained from reference TRBV19 and TRBJ2-2, is as follows: DGGITQSPKYLFRKEGQNVTLSCEQNLNHDAMYWYRQDPGQGLRLIYYSQIVNDFQKGDIAEGYSVSREKKESFPLTVTSAQKNPTAFYLCASSLSGTGKTGELFFGEGSRLTVL.

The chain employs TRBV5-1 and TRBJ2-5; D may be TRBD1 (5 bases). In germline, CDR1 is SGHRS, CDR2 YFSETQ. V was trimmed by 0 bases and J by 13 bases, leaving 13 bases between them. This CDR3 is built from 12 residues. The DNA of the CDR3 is TGCGCCAGCAGCTTGGCGCCAGGGAATATGTACTTC. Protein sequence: CASSLAPGNMYF.

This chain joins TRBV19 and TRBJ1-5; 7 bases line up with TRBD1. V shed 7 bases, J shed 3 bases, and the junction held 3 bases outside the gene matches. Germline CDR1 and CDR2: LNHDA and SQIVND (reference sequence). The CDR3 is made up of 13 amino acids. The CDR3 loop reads CASKDRYNQPQHF. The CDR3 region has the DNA TGTGCCAGTAAGGACAGGTACAATCAGCCCCAGCATTTT.

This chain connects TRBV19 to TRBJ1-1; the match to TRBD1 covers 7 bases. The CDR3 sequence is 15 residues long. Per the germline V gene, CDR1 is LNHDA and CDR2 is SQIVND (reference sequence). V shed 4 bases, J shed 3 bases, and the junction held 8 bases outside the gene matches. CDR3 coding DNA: TGTGCCAGTAGTACGGACCCCGACAGGGACACTGAAGCTTTCTTT. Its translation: CASSTDPDRDTEAFF.

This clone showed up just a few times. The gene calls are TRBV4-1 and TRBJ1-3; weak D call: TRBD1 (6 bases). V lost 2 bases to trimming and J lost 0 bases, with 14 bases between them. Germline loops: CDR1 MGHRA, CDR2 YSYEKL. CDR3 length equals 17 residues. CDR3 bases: TGCGCCAGCAGCCAATGGATAGACAGGAGCTCTGGAAACACCATATATTTT. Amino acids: CASSQWIDRSSGNTIYF.